The clone carrying this TCR beta chain was counted many times. What it binds is not known. This specimen comes from a study of breast tumors, draining lymph nodes, adjacent tissues. Findings and caveats of the study: Luminal-like breast cancer showed significantly greater tumor-nontumor repertoire similarity than basal-like breast cancer did. Compared with lymph nodes, tumors were less diverse; compared with nontumor tissue, more.

Axillary draining lymph nodes of breast cancer patients supplied the node samples. The CDR3 is 12 amino acids. The germline V gene encodes CDR1 MNHEY and CDR2 SVGAGI. Trimming removed 9 bases at V and 5 bases at J, with 13 bases between. MiXCR, applied by TCRdb to the multiplex PCR reads, yields one record per CDR3 protein. The sample includes about 130,000 distinct CDR3 sequences, approximately 21% of them seen just once. Sequenced sample: axillary lymph node tissue. This TCR was recovered from a female donor with breast cancer. Some clones in this sample may be carry-over from other donors' samples. The chain joins TRBV6-5 to TRBJ1-2; possibly TRBD1 for D (5 bases). The CDR3 reads CASGRTSYGYTF. As DNA, the CDR3 is TGTGCCAGTGGGAGGACATCTTATGGCTACACCTTC.